Described below is a single T cell receptor beta chain sequence and its context. Its antigen is still unknown. Repertoires were generated with immunoSEQ multiplex PCR, while TCRdb's copy carries only in-frame clones and drops some. The table includes roughly 62,000 clones, approximately 89% detected once. This specimen belongs to a study of a mutant IDH1 vaccine in newly diagnosed glioma. The overall study: Vaccination started 4-6 weeks after radiotherapy alone, or with temozolomide cycles. Treated patients, approximately 62% male and 37.5% female, averaged about 40 years of age. The therapy given earlier, which was standard therapy, consisted of radiotherapy, temozolomide, or both, and most of the patients received both. The study's findings and limits: Pseudoprogression apparently tracked independently of changes in top peripheral T cell clonotypes.

CDR1 and CDR2 (germline): LNHDA, SQIVND (reference sequence). Germline trimming cut 7 bases from V and 5 bases from J; bases unmatched to any gene: 7. CDR3 length equals 15 residues. Time point given: week 11, during vaccination. The vaccine gave 300 ug of a 20-mer mutant IDH1 peptide subcutaneously per dose. This sequence originates from a man aged 35-49 years with glioma. V gene TRBV19 combines with J gene TRBJ2-1; 11 nucleotides line up with TRBD2. Sequences were derived from PBMCs, sampled from a glioma patient whose treatment included an IDH1 peptide vaccine. This CDR3 reads CASTQGTSGNNEQFF. The CDR3 region has the DNA TGTGCCAGTACCCAGGGGACTAGCGGAAACAATGAGCAGTTCTTC.